This TCR beta chain was recovered during a study of cytomegalovirus exposure and HLA in healthy donors. The validation cohort, a group of 120 subjects, included the donors and was separate from the approximately 680-subject first cohort. Clones were sequenced by immunoSEQ multiplex PCR, and TCRdb holds only the in-frame ones, with some missing. The data show fewer than 400,000 clones, just over 85% seen once. About this clone itself: What it recognizes is unknown.

Germline assignment: CDR1 SGDLS and CDR2 YYNGEE. The CDR3 has 14 amino acids. V was pared by 4 bases and J by 6 bases, with 13 bases between. Study-level findings and limits: Some public TCRs appeared in many individuals, while most sequences were rare. Listed as cytomegalovirus-associated were around 160 TCR beta chains.

The chain is built from TRBV9 and TRBJ1-4; D is ambiguous. The receptor's source is a woman aged 18-29 years in good health and CMV-seronegative. Sequenced input: PBMCs. The CDR3 loop reads CASSWQAVDEKLFF. The CDR3 coding sequence is TGTGCCAGCAGCTGGCAGGCAGTAGATGAAAAACTGTTTTTT.